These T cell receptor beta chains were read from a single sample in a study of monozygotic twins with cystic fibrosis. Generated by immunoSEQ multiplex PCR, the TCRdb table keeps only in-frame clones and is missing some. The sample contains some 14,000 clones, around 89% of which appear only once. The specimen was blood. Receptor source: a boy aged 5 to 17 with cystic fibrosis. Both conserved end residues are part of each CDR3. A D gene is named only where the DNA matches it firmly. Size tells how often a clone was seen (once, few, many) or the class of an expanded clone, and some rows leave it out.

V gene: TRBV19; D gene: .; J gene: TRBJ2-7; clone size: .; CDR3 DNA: TGTGCCAGTAGTACCCGACAGTCCTACGAGCAGTACTTC; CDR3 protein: CASSTRQSYEQYF
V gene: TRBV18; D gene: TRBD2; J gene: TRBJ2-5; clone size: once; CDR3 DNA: TGTGCCAGCTCACCCAGACTAGCGGGAGTGAGAGAGACCCAGTACTTC; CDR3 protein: CASSPRLAGVRETQYF
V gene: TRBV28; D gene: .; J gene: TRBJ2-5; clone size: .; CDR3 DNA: TGTGCCAGCAGCCGGAGAGGGAACAACCAAGAGACCCAGTACTTC; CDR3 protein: CASSRRGNNQETQYF
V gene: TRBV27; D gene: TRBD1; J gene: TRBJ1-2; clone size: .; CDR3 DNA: TGTGCCAGCAGCCCTAACCCGGGACAGGTCTATGGCTACACCTTC; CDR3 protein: CASSPNPGQVYGYTF
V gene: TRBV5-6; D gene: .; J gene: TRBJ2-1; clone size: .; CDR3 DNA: TGTGCCAGCAGCCCGGAGGGGGAGGCGGGATGGTACAATGAGCAGTTCTTC; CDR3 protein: CASSPEGEAGWYNEQFF
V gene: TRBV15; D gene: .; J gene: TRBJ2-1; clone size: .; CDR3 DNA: TGTGCCACCAGCAGAGGATATGAGCAGTTCTTC; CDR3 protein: CATSRGYEQFF
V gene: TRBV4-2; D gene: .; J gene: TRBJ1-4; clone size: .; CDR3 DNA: TGTGCCAGCAGCCCCGTGGGGGGCGACTGGGATGAAAAACTGTTTTTT; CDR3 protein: CASSPVGGDWDEKLFF
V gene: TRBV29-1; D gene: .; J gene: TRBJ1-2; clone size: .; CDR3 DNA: TGCAGCGTTGAAGCCTCTCGATGGGGGGGCTACACCTTC; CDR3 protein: CSVEASRWGGYTF
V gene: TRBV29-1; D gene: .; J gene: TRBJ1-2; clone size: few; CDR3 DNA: TGCAGCGTTGAAGATCTTCGGGACCGGAACTTC; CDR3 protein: CSVEDLRDRNF
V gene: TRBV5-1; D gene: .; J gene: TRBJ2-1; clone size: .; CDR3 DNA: TGCGCCAGCAGATTGTTGCGGGGAGGCTACAATGAGCAGTTCTTC; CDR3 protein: CASRLLRGGYNEQFF
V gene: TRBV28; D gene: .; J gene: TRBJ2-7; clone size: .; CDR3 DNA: TGTGCCAGCCGAGCGACGGATTACGAGCAGTACTTC; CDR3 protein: CASRATDYEQYF
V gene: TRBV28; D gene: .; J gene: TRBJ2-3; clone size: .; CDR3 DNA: TGTGCTACCCAGTATTCAGATACGCAGTATTTT; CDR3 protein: CATQYSDTQYF
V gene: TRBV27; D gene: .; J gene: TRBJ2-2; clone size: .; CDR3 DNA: TGTGCCAGCAGGGATCGCCCGTCAGGGGCCGGCGGGGAGCTGTTTTTT; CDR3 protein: CASRDRPSGAGGELFF
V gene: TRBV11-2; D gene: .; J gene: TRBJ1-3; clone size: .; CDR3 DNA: TGTGCCAGCAGGCAGAGCTCTGGAAACACCATATATTTT; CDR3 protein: CASRQSSGNTIYF
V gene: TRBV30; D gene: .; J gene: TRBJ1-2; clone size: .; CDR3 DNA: TGTGCCTCCCTGAATCGCATAATTGATGGCTACACCTTC; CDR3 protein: CASLNRIIDGYTF
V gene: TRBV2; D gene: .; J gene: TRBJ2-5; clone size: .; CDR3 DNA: TGTGCCAGCAGTGAGGGCAGGCAAGAGACCCAGTACTTC; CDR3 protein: CASSEGRQETQYF
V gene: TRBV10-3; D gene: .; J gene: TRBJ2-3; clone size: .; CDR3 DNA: TGTGCCATCAGTGAGTCATCGGTGTCAATGGTTACTAGCACAGATACGCAGTATTTT; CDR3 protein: CAISESSVSMVTSTDTQYF
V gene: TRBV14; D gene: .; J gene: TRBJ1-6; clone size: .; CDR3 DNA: TGTGCCAGCAGCCAAGGGCAATGGTCCGGCTCCTATAATTCACCCCTCCACTTT; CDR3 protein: CASSQGQWSGSYNSPLHF
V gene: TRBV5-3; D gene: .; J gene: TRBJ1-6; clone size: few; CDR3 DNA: TGTGCCAGAAGCTTACAGGTTTATTCACCCCTCCACTTT; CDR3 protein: CARSLQVYSPLHF
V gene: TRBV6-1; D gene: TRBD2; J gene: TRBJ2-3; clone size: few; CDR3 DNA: TGTGCCAGCAGTGAACTAGCGGGAGGGCCAGATACGCAGTATTTT; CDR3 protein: CASSELAGGPDTQYF
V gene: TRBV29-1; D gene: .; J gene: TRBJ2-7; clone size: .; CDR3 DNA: TGCAGCGTTGGGAGGACTACCCAGGGCGAGCAGTACTTC; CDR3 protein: CSVGRTTQGEQYF
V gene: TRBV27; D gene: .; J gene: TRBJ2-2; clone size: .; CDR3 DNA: TGTGCCAGCAGTTACTACCCCGTGAGGACCGGGGAGCTGTTTTTT; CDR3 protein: CASSYYPVRTGELFF
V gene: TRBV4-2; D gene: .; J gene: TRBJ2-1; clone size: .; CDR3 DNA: TGTGCCAGCAGCCTGCACCCTCCTACTTTTGAGCAGTTCTTC; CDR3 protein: CASSLHPPTFEQFF